The present T cell receptor beta chain was sequenced within a study of cytomegalovirus exposure and HLA in healthy donors. Study outcomes and limitations: HLA restriction was apparent for most CMV-associated TCR beta chains in a later analysis. The study designated over 150 TCR beta chains cytomegalovirus-associated.

With respect to this clone: Its antigen is not identified.

Germline V gene data show CDR1 as SGDLS and CDR2 as YYNGEE. This CDR3 contains 15 residues. With 5 bases removed from V and 2 bases from J, the gap between germline ends came to 15 bases. PCR employed 60 Vbeta and 13 Jbeta primers. Here immunoSEQ multiplex PCR was the method, and the copy in TCRdb shows in-frame clones only, minus some. The sample comprises 150,000 or so clones, around 80% of which are singletons, and 2.4% rests with the top ten. The sequenced material came from PBMCs. The chain recombines TRBV9 with TRBJ2-3, with D possibly TRBD2 on 5 matching bases. The sequence was obtained from a man aged 45-65 years in good health and CMV-seronegative. CDR3 loop: CASSPAGRYTDTQYF. For the CDR3, the DNA is TGTGCCAGCAGTCCCGCGGGCAGATACACAGATACGCAGTATTTT.